The clone carrying this T cell receptor (beta chain) was observed a handful of times. What it binds is not known. With 60 Vbeta and 13 Jbeta primers, the PCR was carried out. TCRdb keeps only in-frame clones here, not all; method: immunoSEQ multiplex PCR. Counted here are roughly 99,000 clones, over 65% occurring once; the ten biggest clones make up approximately 2%. This entry belongs to a study of cytomegalovirus exposure and HLA in healthy donors. Study findings and constraints: Listed as cytomegalovirus-associated were 150 to 200 TCR beta chains.

The source is a male donor in good health and CMV-seronegative. The sample comprised PBMCs.

The DNA of the CDR3 is TGTGCCAGCAGCTCGACGGGGGAACCCTACAATGAGCAGTTCTTC. The encoded protein is CASSSTGEPYNEQFF. This sequence joins TRBV7-9 and TRBJ2-1; TRBD2 might be the D (6 bases). The CDR3 sequence is 15 residues long. The V gene's germline CDR1 is SEHNR and CDR2 FQNEAQ (reference sequence). Trimming stripped 4 bases from V and 2 bases from J, with 12 bases between.